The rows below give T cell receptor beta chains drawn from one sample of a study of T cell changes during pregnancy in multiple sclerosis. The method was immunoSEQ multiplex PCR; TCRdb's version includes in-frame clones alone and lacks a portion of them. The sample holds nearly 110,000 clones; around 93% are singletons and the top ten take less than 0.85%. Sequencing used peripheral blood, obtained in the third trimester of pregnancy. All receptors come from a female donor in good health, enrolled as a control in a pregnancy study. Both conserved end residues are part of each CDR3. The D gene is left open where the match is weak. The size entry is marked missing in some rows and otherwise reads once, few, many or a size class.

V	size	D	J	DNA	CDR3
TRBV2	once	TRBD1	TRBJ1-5	TGTGCCAGCAGAATCGGGACAGGGGGCAGGCAGCCCCAGCATTTT	CASRIGTGGRQPQHF
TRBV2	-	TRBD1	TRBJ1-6	TGTGCCAGCGGAATGGGGACAGGGCCTTCACCCCTCCACTTT	CASGMGTGPSPLHF
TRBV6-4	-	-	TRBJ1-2	TGTGCCAGCAGTGACGAGCCCCGGGCAGGGGCATACTATGGCTACACCTTC	CASSDEPRAGAYYGYTF
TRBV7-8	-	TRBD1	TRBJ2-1	TGTGCCAGCAGCTTGAGGACAGGGGGCCTAAGCTCCTACAATGAGCAGTTCTTC	CASSLRTGGLSSYNEQFF
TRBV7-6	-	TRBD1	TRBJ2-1	TGTGCCAGCAGCCAACACCGGGACAGAACTTATGAGCAGTTCTTC	CASSQHRDRTYEQFF
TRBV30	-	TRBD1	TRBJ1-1	TGTGCCTGGAGTCCCGGGACAGCGTTACAAACTTTCTTT	CAWSPGTALQTFF
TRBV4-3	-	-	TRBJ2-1	TGCGCCAGCAGCCAAGATTCAGGCTCCTACAATGAGCAGTTCTTC	CASSQDSGSYNEQFF
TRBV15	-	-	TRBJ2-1	TGTGCCACCAGCAGAGATCAGGGTGAGCAGTTCTTC	CATSRDQGEQFF
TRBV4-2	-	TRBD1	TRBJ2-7	TGTGCCAGCAGCCAATATGGGACAGGGCCCTACGAGCAGTACTTC	CASSQYGTGPYEQYF
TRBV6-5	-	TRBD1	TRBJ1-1	TGTGCCAGCAGTCCACGACAGGGGAGAACTGAAGCTTTCTTT	CASSPRQGRTEAFF
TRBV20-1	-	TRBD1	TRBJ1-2	TGCAGTGCAACAGACAGGGGTGGCTACACCTTC	CSATDRGGYTF
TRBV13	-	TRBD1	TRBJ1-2	TGTGCCAGCAGCTTAGGAGGGGTTCGGACAGGGGCAATCTACACCTTC	CASSLGGVRTGAIYTF
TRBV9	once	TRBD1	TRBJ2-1	TGTGCCAGCAGCGTAGTGGGACAGGGGGTTAGTAACAATGAGCAGTTCTTC	CASSVVGQGVSNNEQFF
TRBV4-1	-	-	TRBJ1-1	TGCGCCAGCAGCCAAGATCTTTTCGAATCGTTAAGCGGACAGCGGAACACTGAAGCTTTCTTT	CASSQDLFESLSGQRNTEAFF
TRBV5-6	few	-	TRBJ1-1	TGTGCCAGCAGCAGGGACTTGGGAACTGAAGCTTTCTTT	CASSRDLGTEAFF
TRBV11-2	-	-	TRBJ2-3	TGTGCCAGCAGCTTAGAGGGACACCCAAGCACAGATACGCAGTATTTT	CASSLEGHPSTDTQYF
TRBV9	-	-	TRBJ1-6	TGTGCCAGCAGCGTAGCTTCGGGAGGGGTGAATTCACCCCTCCACTTT	CASSVASGGVNSPLHF
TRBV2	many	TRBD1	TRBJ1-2	TGTGCCAGCAATCCCCGGACAGGGGGCAGCTATGGCTACACCTTC	CASNPRTGGSYGYTF
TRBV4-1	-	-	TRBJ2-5	TGCGCCAGCAGCCTTACTAGGGCTCAAGAGACCCAGTACTTC	CASSLTRAQETQYF
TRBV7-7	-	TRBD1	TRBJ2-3	TGTGCCAGCAGCTTAACAGGGACAGGGGGCGGCCCAGATACGCAGTATTTT	CASSLTGTGGGPDTQYF
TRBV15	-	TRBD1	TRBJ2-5	TGTGCCACCAGCAGACGGGGTACGGACAGGGGTCTTTTAGAGACCCAGTACTTC	CATSRRGTDRGLLETQYF
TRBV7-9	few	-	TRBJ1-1	TGTGCCAGCAGCTTGGGCCTAAGCACTGAAGCTTTCTTT	CASSLGLSTEAFF
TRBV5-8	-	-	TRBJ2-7	TGTGCCAGCAGCTTGGCTCCAGGGCGGACCTACGAGCAGTACTTC	CASSLAPGRTYEQYF
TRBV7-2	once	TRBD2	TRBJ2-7	TGTGCCAGCAGCTTGCGTGGGACTAGCGGGGCCCTCACCTACGAGCAGTACTTC	CASSLRGTSGALTYEQYF
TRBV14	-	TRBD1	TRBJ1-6	TGTGCCAGCAGCCTTACAGGGGGGGGTAATTCACCCCTCCACTTT	CASSLTGGGNSPLHF
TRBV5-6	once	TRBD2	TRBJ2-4	TGTGCCAGCAGCACAACTAGCGGGGGGAACATTCAGTACTTC	CASSTTSGGNIQYF
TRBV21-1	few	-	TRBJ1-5	TGTGCCAGCAGCAAGCTAGCGCTTCCGGGCAATCAGCCCCAGCATTTT	CASSKLALPGNQPQHF
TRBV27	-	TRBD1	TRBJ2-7	TGTGCCAGCAGTTTAGAGACAGGGTACGAGCAGTACTTC	CASSLETGYEQYF
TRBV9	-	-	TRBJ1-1	TGTGCCAGCAGCGTAGCTAGCAAGTTCTTGAACACTGAAGCTTTCTTT	CASSVASKFLNTEAFF
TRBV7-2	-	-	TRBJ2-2	TGTGCCAGCAGCCTTGGGCCCGGGAAGGGCACCGGGGAGCTGTTTTTT	CASSLGPGKGTGELFF
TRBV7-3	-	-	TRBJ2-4	TGTGCCAGCAGCTCCCCTACGCTGGAGGCCAAAAACATTCAGTACTTC	CASSSPTLEAKNIQYF
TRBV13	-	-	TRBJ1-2	TGTGCCAGCAGCCTCCGGACGGGAGTTGGTGACTATGGCTACACCTTC	CASSLRTGVGDYGYTF
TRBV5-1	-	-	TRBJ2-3	TGCGCCAGCAGCTTCATACTAAGCACAGATACGCAGTATTTT	CASSFILSTDTQYF
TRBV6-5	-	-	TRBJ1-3	TGTGCCAGCAGCGGAGACGGAAACACCATATATTTT	CASSGDGNTIYF
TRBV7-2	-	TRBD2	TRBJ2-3	TGTGCCAGCAGCACAGGTTCTAGCGGGGGTAGCACAGATACGCAGTATTTT	CASSTGSSGGSTDTQYF
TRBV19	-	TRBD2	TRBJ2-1	TGTGCCAGTAGTCGACTAGCGGGGGAGGGCAATGAGCAGTTCTTC	CASSRLAGEGNEQFF
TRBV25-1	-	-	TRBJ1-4	TGTGCCAGCAGTGATGCAGGCAAAGAAAAACTGTTTTTT	CASSDAGKEKLFF
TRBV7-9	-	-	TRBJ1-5	TGTGCCAGCACCCACGGGGGTTGGGGTCAGCCCCAGCATTTT	CASTHGGWGQPQHF
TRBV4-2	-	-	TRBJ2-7	TGTGCCAGCAGCCAATTCCCGCAGGACAACTCCTACGAGCAGTACTTC	CASSQFPQDNSYEQYF
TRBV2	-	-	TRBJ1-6	TGTGCCAGCAGAAGGGACCGGGACATTTCAAGATCACCCCTCCACTTT	CASRRDRDISRSPLHF
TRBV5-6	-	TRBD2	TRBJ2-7	TGTGCCAGCAGCTCCCTAGCGGGGGGGCTCTACGAGCAGTACTTC	CASSSLAGGLYEQYF
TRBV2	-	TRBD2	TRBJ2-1	TGTGCCAGCAGTCCGGGAAGACTAGCGGGGGGGCTGTCCTACAATGAGCAGTTCTTC	CASSPGRLAGGLSYNEQFF
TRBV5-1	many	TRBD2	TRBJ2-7	TGCGCCAGCAGCGCGCTAGCGGGGGGTGCCCCCTACGAGCAGTACTTC	CASSALAGGAPYEQYF
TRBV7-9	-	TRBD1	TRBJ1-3	TGTGCCAGCAGCTTAGAGGGACAGGTTAGCTCTGGAAACACCATATATTTT	CASSLEGQVSSGNTIYF
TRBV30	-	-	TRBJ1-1	TGTGCCTGGAGCCCCACCCGGGACTCTCCCAAAGCTTTCTTT	CAWSPTRDSPKAFF
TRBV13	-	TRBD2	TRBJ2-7	TGTGCCAGCAGCTCCCAGGGAGGGTACGAGCAGTACTTC	CASSSQGGYEQYF
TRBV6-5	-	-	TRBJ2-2	TGTGCCAGCATAGGGGCCCCCGGGGAGCTGTTTTTT	CASIGAPGELFF
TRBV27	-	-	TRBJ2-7	TGTGCCAGCAGCTTTGCCGGACAAGCCTACGAGCAGTACTTC	CASSFAGQAYEQYF